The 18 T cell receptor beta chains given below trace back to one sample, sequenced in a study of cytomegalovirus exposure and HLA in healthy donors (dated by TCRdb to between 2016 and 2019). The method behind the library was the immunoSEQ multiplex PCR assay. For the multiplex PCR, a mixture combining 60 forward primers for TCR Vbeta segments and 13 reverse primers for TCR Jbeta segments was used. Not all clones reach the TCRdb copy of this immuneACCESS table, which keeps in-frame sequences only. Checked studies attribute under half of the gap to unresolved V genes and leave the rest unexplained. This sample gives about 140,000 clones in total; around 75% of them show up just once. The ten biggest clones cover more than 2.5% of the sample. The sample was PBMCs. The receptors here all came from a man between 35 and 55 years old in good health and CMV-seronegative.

In DNA form, the CDR3 reads TGTGCCAGCTCACCTGGGAGCAGGGGCGTCCTGACTTTC. This sequence encodes CASSPGSRGVLTF. This chain uses TRBV18 with TRBJ2-6; TRBD1 might be the D (6 bases). V was cut by 3 bases and J by 12 bases, with 12 bases left in between. Germline V gene lookup returns CDR1 KGHSH and CDR2 LQKENI. The CDR3 runs to 13 residues.

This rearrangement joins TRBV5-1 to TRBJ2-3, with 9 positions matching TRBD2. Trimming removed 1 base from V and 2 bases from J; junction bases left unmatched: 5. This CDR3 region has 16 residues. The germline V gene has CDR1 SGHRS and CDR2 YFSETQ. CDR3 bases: TGCGCCAGCAGCTTGTTAGCGGGGGACTACACAGATACGCAGTATTTT. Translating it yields CASSLLAGDYTDTQYF.

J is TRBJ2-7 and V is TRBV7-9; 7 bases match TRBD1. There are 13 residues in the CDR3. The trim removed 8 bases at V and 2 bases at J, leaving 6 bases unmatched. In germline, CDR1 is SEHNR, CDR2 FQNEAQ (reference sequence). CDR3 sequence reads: CASWDSATYEQYF. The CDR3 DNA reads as TGTGCCAGCTGGGACAGTGCTACCTACGAGCAGTACTTC.

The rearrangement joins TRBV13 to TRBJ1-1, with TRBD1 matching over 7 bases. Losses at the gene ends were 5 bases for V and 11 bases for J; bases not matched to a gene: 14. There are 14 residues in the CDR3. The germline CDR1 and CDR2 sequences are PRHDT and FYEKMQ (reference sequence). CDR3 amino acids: CASSERQGKGSAFF. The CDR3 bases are TGTGCCAGCAGCGAAAGACAGGGTAAAGGTTCGGCTTTCTTT.

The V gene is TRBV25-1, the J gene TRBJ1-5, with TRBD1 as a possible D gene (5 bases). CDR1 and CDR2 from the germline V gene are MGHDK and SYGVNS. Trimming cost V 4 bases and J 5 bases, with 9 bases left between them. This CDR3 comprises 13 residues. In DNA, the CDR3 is TGTGCCAGCAGTGCAGGGCGAGATCAGCCCCAGCATTTT. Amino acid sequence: CASSAGRDQPQHF.

CDR3 amino acids: CASSPMGQENTEAFF. The CDR3 nucleotides are TGTGCCAGCAGCCCCATGGGACAGGAGAACACTGAAGCTTTCTTT. The chain couples TRBV5-4 to TRBJ1-1; the match to TRBD1 covers 8 bases. Trimming at V came to 4 bases and at J to 1 base, leaving 6 bases not matched to a gene. Germline CDR1 and CDR2: SGHNT and YYREEE (reference sequence). There are 15 residues in the CDR3.

The CDR3: CASSLGRGAGAYEQYF. CDR3 sequence (DNA): TGTGCCAGCAGCTTAGGACGGGGGGCGGGGGCCTACGAGCAGTACTTC. V gene TRBV7-6 combines with J gene TRBJ2-7; the D gene is possibly TRBD2 (7 bases). Germline CDR1 is SGHVS and CDR2 is FNYEAQ. Trimming left V 1 base short and J 2 bases short, with 15 bases between. The CDR3 loop spans 16 amino acids.

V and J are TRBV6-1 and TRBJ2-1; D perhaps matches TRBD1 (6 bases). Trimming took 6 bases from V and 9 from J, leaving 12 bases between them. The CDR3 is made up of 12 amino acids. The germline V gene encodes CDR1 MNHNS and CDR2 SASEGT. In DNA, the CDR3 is TGTGCCAGCAGCACACAGGGTGGTGAGCAGTTCTTC. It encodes CASSTQGGEQFF.

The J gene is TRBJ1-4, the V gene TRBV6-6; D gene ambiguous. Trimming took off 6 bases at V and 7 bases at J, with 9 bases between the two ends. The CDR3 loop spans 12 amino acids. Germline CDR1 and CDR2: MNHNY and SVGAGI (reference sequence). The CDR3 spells CASRTYREKLFF. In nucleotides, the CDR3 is TGTGCCAGCAGAACCTATCGTGAAAAACTGTTTTTT.

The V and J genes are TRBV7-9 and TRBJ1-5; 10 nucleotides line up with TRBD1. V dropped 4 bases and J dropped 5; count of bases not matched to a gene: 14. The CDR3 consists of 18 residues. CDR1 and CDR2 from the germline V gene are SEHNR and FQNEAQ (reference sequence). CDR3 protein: CASSSLPGQGSGDQPQHF. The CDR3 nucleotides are TGTGCCAGCAGCTCCTTACCGGGACAGGGGTCAGGCGATCAGCCCCAGCATTTT. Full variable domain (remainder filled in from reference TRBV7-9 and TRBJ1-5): DTGVSQNPRHKITKRGQNVTFRCDPISEHNRLYWYRQTLGQGPEFLTYFQNEAQLEKSRLLSDRFSAERPKGSFSTLEIQRTEQGDSAMYLCASSSLPGQGSGDQPQHFGDGTRLSIL.

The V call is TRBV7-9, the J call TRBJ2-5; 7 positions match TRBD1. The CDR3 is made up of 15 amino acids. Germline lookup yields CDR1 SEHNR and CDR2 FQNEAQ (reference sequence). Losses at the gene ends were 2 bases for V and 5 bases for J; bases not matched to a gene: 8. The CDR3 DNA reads TGTGCCAGCAGCTTAACGACGACAGGGTGGGAGACCCAGTACTTC. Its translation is CASSLTTTGWETQYF. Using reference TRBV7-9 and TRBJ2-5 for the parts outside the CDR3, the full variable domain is DTGVSQNPRHKITKRGQNVTFRCDPISEHNRLYWYRQTLGQGPEFLTYFQNEAQLEKSRLLSDRFSAERPKGSFSTLEIQRTEQGDSAMYLCASSLTTTGWETQYFGPGTRLLVL.

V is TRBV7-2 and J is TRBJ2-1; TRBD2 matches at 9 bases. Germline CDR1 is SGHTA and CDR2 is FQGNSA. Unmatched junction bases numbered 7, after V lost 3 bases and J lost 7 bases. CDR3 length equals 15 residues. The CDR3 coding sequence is TGTGCCAGCAGCTTCGGCGGGGGGGCGGTAAATGAGCAGTTCTTC. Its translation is CASSFGGGAVNEQFF.

The CDR3 bases are TGTGCCAGCAGTTACTCGTACGGGGGGGCCCAGCATTTT. Its translation is CASSYSYGGAQHF. V and J are TRBV6-5 and TRBJ1-5, with D possibly being TRBD1 (5 bases). V lost 0 bases and J lost 11, with 11 bases in between. Germline values: CDR1 MNHEY, CDR2 SVGAGI. The CDR3 covers 13 residues.

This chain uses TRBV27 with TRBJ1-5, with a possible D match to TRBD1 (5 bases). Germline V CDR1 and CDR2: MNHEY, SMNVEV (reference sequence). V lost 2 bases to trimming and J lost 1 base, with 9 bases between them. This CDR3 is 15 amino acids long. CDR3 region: CASSLRGASNQPQHF. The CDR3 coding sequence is TGTGCCAGCAGTTTAAGGGGTGCAAGCAATCAGCCCCAGCATTTT.

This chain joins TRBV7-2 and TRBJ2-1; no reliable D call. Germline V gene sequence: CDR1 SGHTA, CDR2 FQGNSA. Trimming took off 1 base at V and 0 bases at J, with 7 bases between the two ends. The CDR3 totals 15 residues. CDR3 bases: TGTGCCAGCAGCTTAGTAAGGAGCTCCTACAATGAGCAGTTCTTC. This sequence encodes CASSLVRSSYNEQFF.

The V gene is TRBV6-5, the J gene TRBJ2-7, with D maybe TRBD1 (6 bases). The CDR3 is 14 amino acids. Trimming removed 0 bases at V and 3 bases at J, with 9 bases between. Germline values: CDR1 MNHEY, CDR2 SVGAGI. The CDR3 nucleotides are TGTGCCAGCAGTTACTCGGGACACCTCTACGAGCAGTACTTC. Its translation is CASSYSGHLYEQYF.

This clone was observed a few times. Here the CDR3 reads CASSYGDREAFF. The CDR3 DNA sequence: TGTGCCAGCAGTTACGGGGACAGGGAAGCTTTCTTT. The chain has TRBV6-6 and TRBJ1-1; 8 bases agree with TRBD1. Germline CDR1 and CDR2: MNHNY and SVGAGI (reference sequence). The trim removed 2 bases at V and 8 bases at J, leaving 1 base unmatched. The CDR3 is 12 amino acids.

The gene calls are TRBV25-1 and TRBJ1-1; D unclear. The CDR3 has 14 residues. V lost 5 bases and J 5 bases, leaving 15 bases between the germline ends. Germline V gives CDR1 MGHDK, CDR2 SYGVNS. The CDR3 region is CASSTLQDGTEAFF. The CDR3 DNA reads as TGTGCCAGCAGTACCCTGCAGGATGGGACTGAAGCTTTCTTT.